This record looks at one T cell receptor beta chain sequence and its context. Its target is unknown. Here immunoSEQ multiplex PCR was the method, and the copy in TCRdb shows in-frame clones only, minus some. This table has about 94,000 clones, more than 85% appearing once. Germline CDR1 and CDR2: SGDLS and YYNGEE. The CDR3 is 15 residues long. V trimming: 4 bases; J trimming: 7 bases; junction bases outside the gene matches: 11. This sample stems from a study of graft-versus-host responses after intestinal transplantation. On the study more broadly: Every recipient had anti-thymocyte globulin induction and two to four years of tacrolimus plus steroids. Study results and limitations: The study found high graft-versus-host to host-versus-graft clonal ratios in allografts of patients with graft-donor T cell macrochimerism. Among recipient marrow samples, GvH clones were found; some appeared first in ileum or blood. Circulating GvH clone levels at their peak were associated with HvG declines (early post-transplant).

Source: unstimulated CD8+ T cells sorted from spleen or lymph node cells, taken before intestinal transplant. The sequence came from a human donor who received an intestinal transplant. V and J are TRBV9 and TRBJ1-1; the match to TRBD1 covers 9 bases. CDR3 nucleotide sequence: TGTGCCAGCAGCCTCGGACAGGGGAGTGGGGGTGAAGCTTTCTTT. It encodes CASSLGQGSGGEAFF.